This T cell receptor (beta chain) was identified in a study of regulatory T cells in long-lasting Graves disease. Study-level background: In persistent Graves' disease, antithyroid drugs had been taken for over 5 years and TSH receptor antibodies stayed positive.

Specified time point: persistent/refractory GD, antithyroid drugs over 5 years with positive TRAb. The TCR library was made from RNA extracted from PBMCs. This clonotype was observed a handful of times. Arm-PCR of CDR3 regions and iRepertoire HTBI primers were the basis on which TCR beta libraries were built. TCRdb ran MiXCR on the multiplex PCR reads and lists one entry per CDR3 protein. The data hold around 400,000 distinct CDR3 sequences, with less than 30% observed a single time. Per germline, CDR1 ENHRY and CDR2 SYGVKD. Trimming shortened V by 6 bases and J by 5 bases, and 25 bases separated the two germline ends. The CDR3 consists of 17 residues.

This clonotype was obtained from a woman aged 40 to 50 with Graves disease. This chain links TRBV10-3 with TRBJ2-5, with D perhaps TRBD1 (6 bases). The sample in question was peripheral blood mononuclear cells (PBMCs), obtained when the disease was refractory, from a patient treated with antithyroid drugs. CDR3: CAIRDPMDRMGTETQYF. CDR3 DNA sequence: TGTGCCATCAGGGACCCAATGGACAGAATGGGGACGGAGACCCAGTACTTC.